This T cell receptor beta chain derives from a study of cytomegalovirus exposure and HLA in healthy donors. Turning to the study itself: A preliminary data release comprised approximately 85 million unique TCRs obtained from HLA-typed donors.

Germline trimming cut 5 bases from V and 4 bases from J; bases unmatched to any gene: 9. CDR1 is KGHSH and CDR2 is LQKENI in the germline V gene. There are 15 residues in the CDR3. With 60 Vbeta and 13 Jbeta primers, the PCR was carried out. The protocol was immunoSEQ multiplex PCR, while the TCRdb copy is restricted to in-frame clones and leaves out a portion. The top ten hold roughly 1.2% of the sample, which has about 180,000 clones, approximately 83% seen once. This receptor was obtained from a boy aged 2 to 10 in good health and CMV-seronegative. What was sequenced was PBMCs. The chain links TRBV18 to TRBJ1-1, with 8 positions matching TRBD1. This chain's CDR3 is CASSKPGDRFTEAFF. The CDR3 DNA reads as TGTGCCAGCTCAAAGCCCGGGGACAGGTTCACTGAAGCTTTCTTT.